The 11 T cell receptor beta chains reported below all come from one sample, sequenced in a study of blood T cell repertoires in COVID-19. Measured with immunoSEQ multiplex PCR; TCRdb has only the in-frame clones, and not every one. This sample has some 450,000 clones, with roughly 90% found just once. The sample comprised peripheral blood. Receptors originate from a man younger than 30 with COVID-19, enrolled during active disease.

The chain joins TRBV30 to TRBJ1-4, with a possible D match to TRBD1 (5 bases). The V end was cut by 4 bases, the J end by 8 bases, with 17 bases between. The CDR3 consists of 14 residues. Germline-derived CDR1 and CDR2 are GTSNPN and SVGIG (reference sequence). The chain's CDR3 is CAWNARARVEKLFF. DNA of the CDR3: TGTGCCTGGAACGCCCGGGCCAGGGTAGAAAAACTGTTTTTT.

This clone came up a few times. The chain uses TRBV4-2 and TRBJ2-3, with TRBD2 matching over 9 bases. CDR3 length: 18 residues. The germline CDR1 and CDR2 sequences are LGHNA and YNFKEQ. The ends lost 4 bases at V and 0 bases at J; junction bases unmatched: 11. The CDR3: CASSRGVSAGGSTDTQYF. The DNA for the CDR3 is TGTGCCAGCAGCCGAGGAGTCTCGGCGGGAGGGAGCACAGATACGCAGTATTTT.

The CDR3 sequence is CASRETGLAGVGTDTQYF. Here the CDR3 DNA reads TGTGCCAGCAGAGAGACGGGACTAGCGGGAGTCGGCACAGATACGCAGTATTTT. V is TRBV2 and J is TRBJ2-3, with 14 bases lining up with TRBD2. Germline V lookup: CDR1 SNHLY, CDR2 FYNNEI. V lost 6 bases and J lost 1; bases outside the gene matches: 9. The CDR3 has 18 residues.

The genes are TRBV25-1 and TRBJ1-1; D unclear. V lost 0 bases and J 0 bases, leaving 8 bases between the germline ends. The germline CDR1 and CDR2 sequences are MGHDK and SYGVNS. This CDR3 is 15 amino acids long. The CDR3 bases are TGTGCCAGCAGTGAATATAGTCCAATGAACACTGAAGCTTTCTTT. Protein: CASSEYSPMNTEAFF.

This sequence joins TRBV10-3 and TRBJ2-3, with no clear D. Germline CDR1 ENHRY, CDR2 SYGVKD. The CDR3 covers 13 residues. The V and J ends lost 3 bases and 4 bases respectively, with 8 bases between them. CDR3 residues: CAISESGADTQYF. The CDR3 region has the DNA TGTGCCATCAGTGAATCAGGCGCAGATACGCAGTATTTT.

The rearrangement joins TRBV15 to TRBJ1-6; possible D gene TRBD1, 6 bases. Trimming took 5 bases from V and 9 from J, leaving 17 bases between them. The germline V gene encodes CDR1 LNHNV and CDR2 YYDKDF (reference sequence). This CDR3 is built from 15 residues. The CDR3, as DNA: TGTGCCACCAGCTTAGGACAGCTACTAGTTTCACCCCTCCACTTT. Translated, it gives CATSLGQLLVSPLHF.

The V call is TRBV5-4, the J call TRBJ2-7, with 8 nucleotides matching TRBD1. This CDR3 is built from 15 residues. V gave up 4 bases and J gave up 6 bases; unmatched junction bases: 12. Germline loops: CDR1 SGHNT, CDR2 YYREEE (reference sequence). CDR3 loop: CASSDRRQGALEQYF. The CDR3, as DNA: TGTGCCAGCAGCGACCGGCGGCAGGGGGCCCTCGAGCAGTACTTC. Combining the CDR3 with reference TRBV5-4 and TRBJ2-7 gives the whole variable domain ETGVTQSPTHLIKTRGQQVTLRCSSQSGHNTVSWYQQALGQGPQFIFQYYREEENGRGNFPPRFSGLQFPNYSSELNVNALELDDSALYLCASSDRRQGALEQYFGPGTRLTVT.

The rearrangement links TRBV7-9 to TRBJ2-1, with TRBD2 identical over 14 bases. V lost 6 bases to trimming and J lost 14 bases; unmatched junction nucleotides: 6. CDR1 SEHNR and CDR2 FQNEAQ come from the germline V gene (reference sequence). This CDR3 comprises 13 residues. The CDR3 is CASRKGLAGEKFF. For the CDR3, the DNA is TGTGCCAGCAGAAAGGGACTAGCGGGGGAGAAGTTCTTC.

The gene calls are TRBV11-3 and TRBJ2-2; 7 bases match TRBD2. The V gene end was trimmed by 5 bases and the J gene end by 5 bases; junction bases not matched to a gene: 5. CDR3 length equals 14 residues. Germline loops: CDR1 SGHNT, CDR2 YENEEA. The CDR3 DNA is TGTGCCAGCAGCCTACAACTAGCGACCGGGGAGCTGTTTTTT. Protein: CASSLQLATGELFF. The full variable domain, in which reference TRBV11-3 and TRBJ2-2 provide the parts outside the CDR3, is EAGVVQSPRYKIIEKKQPVAFWCNPISGHNTLYWYLQNLGQGPELLIRYENEEAVDDSQLPKDRFSAERLKGVDSTLKIQPAELGDSAVYLCASSLQLATGELFFGEGSRLTVL.

The rearrangement joins TRBV5-8 to TRBJ2-5; possible D gene TRBD2, 5 bases. The CDR3 is 15 residues long. The germline V gene has CDR1 SGHTS and CDR2 YDEGEE. Trimming removed 2 bases at V and 3 bases at J, with 14 bases between. The CDR3 here is CASSLEGSFKETQYF. The CDR3 coding sequence is TGTGCCAGCAGCTTAGAGGGAAGTTTTAAAGAGACCCAGTACTTC.

This chain links TRBV7-9 with TRBJ1-4, with 10 bases matching TRBD1. The CDR3 consists of 15 residues. Looked up from germline, CDR1 is SEHNR and CDR2 is FQNEAQ (reference sequence). V lost 4 bases and J lost 5; bases outside the gene matches: 4. The DNA of the CDR3 is TGTGCCAGCAGCTCTCCGGGACAGGGGAATGAAAAACTGTTTTTT. This encodes CASSSPGQGNEKLFF. The whole variable domain, remainder taken from reference TRBV7-9 and TRBJ1-4, is DTGVSQNPRHKITKRGQNVTFRCDPISEHNRLYWYRQTLGQGPEFLTYFQNEAQLEKSRLLSDRFSAERPKGSFSTLEIQRTEQGDSAMYLCASSSPGQGNEKLFFGSGTQLSVL.